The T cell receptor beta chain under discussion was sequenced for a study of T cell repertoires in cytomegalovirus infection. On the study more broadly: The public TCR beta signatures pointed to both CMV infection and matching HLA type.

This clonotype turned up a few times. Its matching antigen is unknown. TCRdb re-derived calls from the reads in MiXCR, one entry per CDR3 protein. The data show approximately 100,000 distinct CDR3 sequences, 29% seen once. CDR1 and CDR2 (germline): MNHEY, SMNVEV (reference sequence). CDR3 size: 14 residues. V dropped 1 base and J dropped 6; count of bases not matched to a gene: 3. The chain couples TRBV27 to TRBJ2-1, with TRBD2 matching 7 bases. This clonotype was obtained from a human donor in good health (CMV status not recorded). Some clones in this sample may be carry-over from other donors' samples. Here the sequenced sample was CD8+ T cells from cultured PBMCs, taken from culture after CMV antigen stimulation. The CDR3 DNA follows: TGTGCCAGCAGTTTATGGCCGGGAGGCAATGAGCAGTTCTTC. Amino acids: CASSLWPGGNEQFF.